The source of this T cell receptor (beta chain) is a study of tumor T cells in aggressive B-cell lymphoma. CDR1 ENHRY and CDR2 SYGVKD come from the germline V gene. This CDR3 region has 15 residues. The V end lost 2 bases, the J end lost 2 bases, and 9 bases lay between the germline ends. The assay was immunoSEQ multiplex PCR, and TCRdb's table has in-frame clones only and misses some. The table records under 6,500 clones, roughly 93% of them present only once. Sequencing used tumor tissue. The TCR comes from an adult with diffuse large B cell lymphoma. This sequence joins TRBV10-3 and TRBJ2-2; D remains ambiguous. The CDR3 is CAISETPTNTGELFF. The CDR3 region has the DNA TGTGCCATCAGTGAGACTCCAACCAACACCGGGGAGCTGTTTTTT.